Shown below are 6 T cell receptor beta chains from a single sample sequenced in a study of technical replicates of blood from a handful of donors (dated by TCRdb to 2015 to 2018). The protocol used for the library was the immunoSEQ multiplex PCR assay. Held by TCRdb, this immuneACCESS table contains in-frame sequences only and omits some clones. Under half of the omission traces to an unresolved V gene where checked; the cause of the rest is unknown. Recorded for this sample are more than 65,000 clones; approximately 91% of them occurred a single time. The top ten constitute 0.3% to 0.45% of the sample. Material for sequencing was T cells isolated from PBMCs. Receptors originate from a human donor in good health.

This sequence joins TRBV30 and TRBJ1-5, with D possibly TRBD1 on 5 matching bases. Trimming left V 3 bases short and J 3 bases short, with 9 bases between. This CDR3 is built from 13 residues. Germline assignment: CDR1 GTSNPN and CDR2 SVGIG (reference sequence). The DNA of the CDR3 is TGTGCCTGGAGCAGGGTGAACAATCAGCCCCAGCATTTT. The encoded protein is CAWSRVNNQPQHF.

The gene calls are TRBV30 and TRBJ2-2; 7 bases are shared with TRBD2. Germline-derived CDR1 and CDR2 are GTSNPN and SVGIG (reference sequence). CDR3 size: 14 residues. Trimming removed 3 bases from V and 2 bases from J; junction bases left unmatched: 3. The CDR3 nucleotides are TGTGCCTGGAGACGACTAGCTAACACCGGGGAGCTGTTTTTT. Protein sequence: CAWRRLANTGELFF.

This clone has only one observation. The J gene is TRBJ2-1, the V gene TRBV9; maybe TRBD2 (6 bases). From germline, CDR1 is SGDLS and CDR2 YYNGEE. There are 14 residues in the CDR3. The V and J ends lost 4 bases and 7 bases respectively, with 15 bases between them. The CDR3 region is CASSPSGTVNEQFF. For the CDR3, the DNA is TGTGCCAGCAGCCCCTCCGGGACTGTTAATGAGCAGTTCTTC.

V and J are TRBV4-2 and TRBJ2-6, with 7 positions matching TRBD1. This CDR3 is 15 amino acids long. Per germline, CDR1 LGHNA and CDR2 YNFKEQ. Trimming removed 3 bases from V and 1 base from J; junction bases left unmatched: 0. The CDR3 DNA follows: TGTGCCAGCAGCCAGACAGGGTCTGGGGCCAACGTCCTGACTTTC. Protein product: CASSQTGSGANVLTF.

A single count supports this clone. The chain uses TRBV6-5 and TRBJ1-2; 7 nucleotides line up with TRBD1. CDR1 is MNHEY and CDR2 is SVGAGI in the germline V gene. V lost 0 bases and J lost 1; bases outside the gene matches: 5. The CDR3 is 16 residues long. CDR3 region: CASSYSGQAINYGYTF. DNA for the CDR3: TGTGCCAGCAGTTACTCCGGACAGGCGATTAACTATGGCTACACCTTC.

This clone was counted between two and nine times. The rearrangement joins TRBV6-1 to TRBJ1-2, with D maybe TRBD1 (5 bases). The V gene lost 3 bases and the J gene lost 4 bases, with 12 bases spanning the gap. CDR1 is MNHNS and CDR2 is SASEGT in the germline V gene. The CDR3 sequence is 14 residues long. The CDR3 sequence: CASSDGVRGYGYTF. Written as DNA, the CDR3 is TGTGCCAGCAGTGATGGGGTTAGGGGCTATGGCTACACCTTC.